This T cell receptor beta chain was retrieved from a study of blood T cell repertoires in COVID-19. Study summary: Samples representing acute and convalescent COVID-19 were sourced from the United States, Italy and Spain.

The germline V gene has CDR1 SSHAT and CDR2 FNYEAQ (reference sequence). J was trimmed by 10 bases and V by 4 bases; bases with no gene match: 11. The CDR3 consists of 15 residues. Authors' processing steps: Counts of nucleated cells, estimated from reference gene primer amplification, were obtained. The data were produced by immunoSEQ multiplex PCR, yet TCRdb's version contains in-frame clones alone and is incomplete. Clonal size and the V and J genes are those of that table, whereas D and trimming came from the DNA. The sample consists of under 250,000 clones, over 75% of them appearing once. A COVID-19 case was met by exposed participants within 2 weeks before study entry.

The clonotype was recovered from a woman aged 40 to 55 who had been exposed to COVID-19. The sample comprised PBMCs or T cells enriched from blood (not recorded which). This rearrangement joins TRBV7-7 to TRBJ2-1; 9 nucleotides line up with TRBD1. This chain's CDR3 is CASSSNPGQGSEQFF. As DNA, the CDR3 is TGTGCCAGCAGCTCTAACCCGGGACAGGGAAGCGAGCAGTTCTTC.